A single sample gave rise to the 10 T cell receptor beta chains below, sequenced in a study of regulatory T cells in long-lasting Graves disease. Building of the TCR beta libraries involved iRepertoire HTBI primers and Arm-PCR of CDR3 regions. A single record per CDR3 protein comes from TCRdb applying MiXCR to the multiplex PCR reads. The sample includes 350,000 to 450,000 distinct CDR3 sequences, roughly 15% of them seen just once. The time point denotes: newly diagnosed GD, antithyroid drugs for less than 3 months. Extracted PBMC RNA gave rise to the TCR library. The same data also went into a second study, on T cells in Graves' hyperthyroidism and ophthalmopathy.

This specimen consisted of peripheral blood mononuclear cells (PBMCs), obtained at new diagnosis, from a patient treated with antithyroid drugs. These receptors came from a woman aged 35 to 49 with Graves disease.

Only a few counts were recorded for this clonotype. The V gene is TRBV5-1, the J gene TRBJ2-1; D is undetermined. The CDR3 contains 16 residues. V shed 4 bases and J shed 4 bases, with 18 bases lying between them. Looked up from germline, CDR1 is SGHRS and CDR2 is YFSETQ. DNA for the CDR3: TGCGCCAGCAGCCCTGGTGCCTCCCCTAGGTACAATGAGCAGTTCTTC. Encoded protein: CASSPGASPRYNEQFF.

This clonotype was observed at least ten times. CDR3 bases: TGTGCCAGCTCACCACCGGAGGGGAAAGAGACCCAGTACTTC. It encodes CASSPPEGKETQYF. The gene calls are TRBV18 and TRBJ2-5, with D maybe TRBD2 (6 bases). This CDR3 region has 14 residues. V gave up 0 bases and J gave up 3 bases, with 8 bases separating them. Germline CDR1 reads KGHSH; CDR2 reads LQKENI.

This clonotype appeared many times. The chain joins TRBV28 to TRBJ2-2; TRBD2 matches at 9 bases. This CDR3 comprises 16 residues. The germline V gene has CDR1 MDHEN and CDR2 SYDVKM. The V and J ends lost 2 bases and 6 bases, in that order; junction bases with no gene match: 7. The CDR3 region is CASSLVSGRGAGELFF. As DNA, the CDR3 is TGTGCCAGCAGTTTAGTTAGCGGGAGAGGGGCCGGGGAGCTGTTTTTT. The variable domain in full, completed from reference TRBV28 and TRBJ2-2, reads DVKVTQSSRYLVKRTGEKVFLECVQDMDHENMFWYRQDPGLGLRLIYFSYDVKMKEKGDIPEGYSVSREKKERFSLILESASTNQTSMYLCASSLVSGRGAGELFFGEGSRLTVL.

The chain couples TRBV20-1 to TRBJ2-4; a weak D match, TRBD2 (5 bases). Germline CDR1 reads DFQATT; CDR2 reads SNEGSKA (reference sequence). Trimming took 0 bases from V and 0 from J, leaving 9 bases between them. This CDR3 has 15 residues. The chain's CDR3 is CSARDLGVAKNIQYF. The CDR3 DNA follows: TGCAGTGCTAGAGATCTCGGGGTAGCCAAAAACATTCAGTACTTC.

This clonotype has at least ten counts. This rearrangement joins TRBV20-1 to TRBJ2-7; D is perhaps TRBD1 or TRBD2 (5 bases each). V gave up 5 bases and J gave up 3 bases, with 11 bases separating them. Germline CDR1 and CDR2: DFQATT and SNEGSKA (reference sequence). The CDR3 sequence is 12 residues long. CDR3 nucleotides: TGCAGTGCTGGGGACGGGATCTACGAGCAGTACTTC. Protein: CSAGDGIYEQYF.

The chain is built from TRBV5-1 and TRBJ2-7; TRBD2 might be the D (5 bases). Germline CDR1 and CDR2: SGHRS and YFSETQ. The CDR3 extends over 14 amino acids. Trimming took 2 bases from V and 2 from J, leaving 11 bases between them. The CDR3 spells CASSFGSATYEQYF. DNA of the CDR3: TGCGCCAGCAGCTTTGGTAGCGCTACCTACGAGCAGTACTTC.

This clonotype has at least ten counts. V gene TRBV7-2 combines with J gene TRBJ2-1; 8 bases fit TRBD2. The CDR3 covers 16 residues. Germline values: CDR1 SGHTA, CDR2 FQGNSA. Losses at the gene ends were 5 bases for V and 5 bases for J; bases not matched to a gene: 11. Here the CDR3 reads CASSPTAGGENNEQFF. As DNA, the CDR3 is TGTGCCAGCAGCCCAACGGCGGGAGGCGAAAACAATGAGCAGTTCTTC.

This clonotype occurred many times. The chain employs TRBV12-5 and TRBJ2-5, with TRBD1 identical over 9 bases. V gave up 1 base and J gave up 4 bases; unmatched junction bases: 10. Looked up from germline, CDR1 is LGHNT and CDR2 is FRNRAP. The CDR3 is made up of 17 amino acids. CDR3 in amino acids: CASGLAYPGQGGETQYF. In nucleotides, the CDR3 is TGTGCTAGTGGTTTGGCCTACCCGGGACAGGGCGGAGAGACCCAGTACTTC.

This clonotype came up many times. The CDR3 DNA reads TGCAGTGCCAACCTAGCGGGAAGGACAGATACGCAGTATTTT. Protein: CSANLAGRTDTQYF. The V call is TRBV20-1, the J call TRBJ2-3, with 9 bases lining up with TRBD2. CDR1 DFQATT and CDR2 SNEGSKA come from the germline V gene (reference sequence). The CDR3 length is 14 residues. The V and J ends lost 6 bases and 3 bases, in that order; junction bases with no gene match: 7.

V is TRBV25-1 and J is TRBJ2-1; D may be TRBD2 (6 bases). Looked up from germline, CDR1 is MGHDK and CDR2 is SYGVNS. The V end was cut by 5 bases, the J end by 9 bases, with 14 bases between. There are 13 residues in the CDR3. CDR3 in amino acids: CASSFSRTTEQFF. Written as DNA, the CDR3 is TGTGCCAGCAGTTTTTCCCGGACTACTGAGCAGTTCTTC.